The present TCR beta chain was sequenced within a study of blood T cells in healthy people across ages. Comments on this clonotype: The antigen remains unidentified.

Whole-study results and caveats: Fewer expanded clones and more diversity marked long-lived versus aged donors. Samples with more naive T cells showed higher observed beta diversity.

Every participating donor contributed 8.5 to 10 milliliters of peripheral blood through a draw. Primed by a sample-barcoded 5' primer and a J-beta primer mix, a second PCR proceeded for about 7 to 11 cycles. From the 5' RACE reads, TCRdb called clonotypes with MiXCR, one entry per CDR3 protein. The profile covers about 1.4 million distinct CDR3 sequences, with approximately 60% appearing a single time and more than 6% taken by the ten largest. This CDR3 has 14 amino acids. The ends were cut back, 0 bases at V and 10 bases at J, with 19 bases in the middle. Germline CDR1 SQVTM, CDR2 ANQGSEA. The clonotype originates from a man between 18 and 29 years old in good health. The sequencing sample was made of blood. The chain recombines TRBV29-1 with TRBJ2-7; D might be TRBD2 (5 bases). CDR3 residues: CSVEERALGGTQYF. As DNA, the CDR3 is TGCAGCGTTGAAGAGCGGGCACTGGGTGGTACCCAGTACTTC.